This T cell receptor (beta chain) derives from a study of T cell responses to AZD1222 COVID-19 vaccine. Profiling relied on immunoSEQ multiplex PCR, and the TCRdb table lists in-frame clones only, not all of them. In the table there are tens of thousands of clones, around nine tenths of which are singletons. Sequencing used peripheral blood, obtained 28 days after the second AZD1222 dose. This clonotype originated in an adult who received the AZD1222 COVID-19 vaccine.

CDR3 sequence: CASSLWGDSSTDTQYF. The CDR3 DNA sequence: TGTGCCAGCAGCTTATGGGGCGACTCTAGCACAGATACGCAGTATTTT. The chain recombines TRBV7-2 with TRBJ2-3; TRBD1 is a possible D gene (5 bases). The CDR3 is made up of 16 amino acids. V was clipped by 2 bases and J by 0 bases, with 12 bases between them. Germline-derived CDR1 and CDR2 are SGHTA and FQGNSA.